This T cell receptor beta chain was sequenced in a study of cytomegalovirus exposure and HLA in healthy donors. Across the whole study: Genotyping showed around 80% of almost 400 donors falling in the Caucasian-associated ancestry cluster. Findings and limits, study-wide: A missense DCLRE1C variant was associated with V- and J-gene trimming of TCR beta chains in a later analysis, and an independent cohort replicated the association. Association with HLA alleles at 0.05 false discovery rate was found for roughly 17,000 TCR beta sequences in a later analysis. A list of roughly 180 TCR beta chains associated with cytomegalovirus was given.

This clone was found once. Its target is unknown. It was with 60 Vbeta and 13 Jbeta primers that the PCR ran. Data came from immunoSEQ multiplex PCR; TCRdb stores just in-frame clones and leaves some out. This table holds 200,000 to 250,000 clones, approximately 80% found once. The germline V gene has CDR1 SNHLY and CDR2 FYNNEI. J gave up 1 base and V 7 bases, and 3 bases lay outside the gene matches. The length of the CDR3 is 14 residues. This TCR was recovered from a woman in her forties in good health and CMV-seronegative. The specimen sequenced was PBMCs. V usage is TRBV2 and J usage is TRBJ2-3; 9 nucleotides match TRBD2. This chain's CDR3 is CASIRLAGTDTQYF. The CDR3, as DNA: TGTGCCAGCATCCGACTAGCGGGCACAGATACGCAGTATTTT.